Listed here are 5 T cell receptor beta chains from one sample, sequenced in a study of vaccination and CD4 T cells after COVID-19. No antigen has been identified for these receptors. Researchers used the Oncomine TCR Beta short-read assay to sequence DNA from cultured CD4+ T cells. Genomic DNA extraction was carried out from cultured CD4+ T cells. Each CDR3 protein gets one entry after TCRdb re-called the PCR reads with MiXCR. The data contain under 7,000 distinct CDR3 sequences, 30% to 45% of them singletons. The sample's treatment: approximately 11-day PBMC culture with coronavirus spike peptide pools or control peptides (ViraFEST assay). CD4+ T cells of the unexposed donor were collected before the COVID-19 pandemic (2011-2018). Sequencing used CD4+ T cells from blood, cultured in vitro. Receptors originate from a human donor in good health.

The chain joins TRBV4-2 to TRBJ2-7, with 12 nucleotides matching TRBD1. CDR3 length: 16 amino acids. The germline CDR1 and CDR2 sequences are LGHNA and YNFKEQ. The trim removed 4 bases at V and 5 bases at J, leaving 9 bases unmatched. The CDR3, as DNA: TGTGCCAGCAGCCCTGCTATCGGGACAGGGGGCCACGAGCAGTACTTC. It is translated as CASSPAIGTGGHEQYF.

The chain combines TRBV7-9 with TRBJ1-6, with 7 bases matching TRBD1. Unmatched junction bases numbered 9, after V lost 5 bases and J lost 8 bases. CDR1 is SEHNR and CDR2 is FQNEAQ in the germline V gene (reference sequence). This CDR3 spans 15 amino acids. CDR3 sequence: CASSATGAGDSPLHF. The CDR3 region has the DNA TGTGCCAGCAGCGCAACAGGGGCGGGTGATTCACCCCTCCACTTT.

Only a few counts were recorded for this clonotype. The chain links TRBV28 to TRBJ2-1; D gene uncertain. Germline V gene data show CDR1 as MDHEN and CDR2 as SYDVKM. The CDR3 is 15 residues long. Trimming removed 8 bases from V and 0 bases from J, with 14 bases in between. The CDR3 region has the DNA TGTGCCAGCGGCTTGACGCCTAGCTCCTACAATGAGCAGTTCTTC. Amino acid sequence: CASGLTPSSYNEQFF.

By proportion, this clonotype is medium-sized. The V gene is TRBV20-1, the J gene TRBJ1-6; D gene uncertain. The CDR3 is made up of 11 amino acids. CDR1 is DFQATT, CDR2 SNEGSKA, per germline (reference sequence). V dropped 3 bases and J dropped 11 bases, with 8 bases sitting between them. The CDR3 here is CSASSSTPLHF. CDR3 nucleotide sequence: TGCAGTGCTAGTTCGTCTACACCCCTCCACTTT.

This clonotype was found once. The chain is built from TRBV7-6 and TRBJ1-1; D uncertain. Trimming took 5 bases from V and 1 from J, leaving 14 bases between them. Germline lookup yields CDR1 SGHVS and CDR2 FNYEAQ. The CDR3 has 15 residues. The CDR3 DNA reads as TGTGCCAGCAGCGCAGATACGGGAGGGAACACTGAAGCTTTCTTT. Protein: CASSADTGGNTEAFF.